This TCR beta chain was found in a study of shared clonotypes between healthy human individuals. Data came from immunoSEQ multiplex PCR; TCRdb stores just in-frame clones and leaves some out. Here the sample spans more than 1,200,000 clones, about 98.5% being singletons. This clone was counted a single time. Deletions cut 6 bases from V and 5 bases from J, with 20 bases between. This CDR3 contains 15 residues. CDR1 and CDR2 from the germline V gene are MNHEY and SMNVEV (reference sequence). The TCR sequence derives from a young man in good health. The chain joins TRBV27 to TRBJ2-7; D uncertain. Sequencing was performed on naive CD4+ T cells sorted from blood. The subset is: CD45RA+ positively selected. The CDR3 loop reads CASSRKISGSHEQYF. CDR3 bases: TGTGCCAGCAGCCGCAAAATCTCAGGTTCCCACGAGCAGTACTTC.